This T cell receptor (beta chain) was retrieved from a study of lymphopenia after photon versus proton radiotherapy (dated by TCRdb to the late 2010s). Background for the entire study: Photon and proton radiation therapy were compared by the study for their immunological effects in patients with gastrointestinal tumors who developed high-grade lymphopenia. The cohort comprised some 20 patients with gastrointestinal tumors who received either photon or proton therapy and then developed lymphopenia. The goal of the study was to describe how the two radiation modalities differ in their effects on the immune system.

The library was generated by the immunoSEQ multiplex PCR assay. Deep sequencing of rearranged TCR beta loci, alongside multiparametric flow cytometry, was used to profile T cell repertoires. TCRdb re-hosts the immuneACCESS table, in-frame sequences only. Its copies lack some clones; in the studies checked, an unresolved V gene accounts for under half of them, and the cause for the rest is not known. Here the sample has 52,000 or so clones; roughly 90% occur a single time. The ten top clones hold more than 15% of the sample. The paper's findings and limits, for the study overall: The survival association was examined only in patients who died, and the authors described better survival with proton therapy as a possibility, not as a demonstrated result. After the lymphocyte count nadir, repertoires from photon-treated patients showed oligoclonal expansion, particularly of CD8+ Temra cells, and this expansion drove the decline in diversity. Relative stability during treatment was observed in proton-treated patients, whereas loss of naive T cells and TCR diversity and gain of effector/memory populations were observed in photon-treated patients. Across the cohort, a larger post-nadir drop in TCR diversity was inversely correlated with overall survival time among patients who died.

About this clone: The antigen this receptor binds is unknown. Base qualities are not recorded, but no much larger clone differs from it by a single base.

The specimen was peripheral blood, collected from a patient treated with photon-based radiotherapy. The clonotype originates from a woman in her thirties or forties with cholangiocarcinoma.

The CDR3 protein sequence reads: CASSSWDNLYGYTF. The nucleotide sequence reads TGTGCCAGCAGCAGCTGGGACAATTTGTATGGCTACACCTTC. The chain uses TRBV7-2 and TRBJ1-2; TRBD1 is perhaps the D gene, given 6 matching bases. The germline V gene yields SGHTA for CDR1 and FQGNSA for CDR2. The V and J ends are trimmed by 5 bases and 5 bases, leaving 15 bases between them. Its CDR3 holds 14 amino acids, cysteine through phenylalanine. Left in the record is the CDR3 DNA by itself, 42 bases read in frame from the first base. The variable domain in full, with residues beyond the CDR3 obtained from the reference TRBV7-2 and TRBJ1-2 genes, is GAGVSQSPSNKVTEKGKDVELRCDPISGHTALYWYRQSLGQGLEFLIYFQGNSAPDKSGLPSDRFSAERTGGSVSTLTIQRTQQEDSAVYLCASSSWDNLYGYTFGSGTRLTVV.